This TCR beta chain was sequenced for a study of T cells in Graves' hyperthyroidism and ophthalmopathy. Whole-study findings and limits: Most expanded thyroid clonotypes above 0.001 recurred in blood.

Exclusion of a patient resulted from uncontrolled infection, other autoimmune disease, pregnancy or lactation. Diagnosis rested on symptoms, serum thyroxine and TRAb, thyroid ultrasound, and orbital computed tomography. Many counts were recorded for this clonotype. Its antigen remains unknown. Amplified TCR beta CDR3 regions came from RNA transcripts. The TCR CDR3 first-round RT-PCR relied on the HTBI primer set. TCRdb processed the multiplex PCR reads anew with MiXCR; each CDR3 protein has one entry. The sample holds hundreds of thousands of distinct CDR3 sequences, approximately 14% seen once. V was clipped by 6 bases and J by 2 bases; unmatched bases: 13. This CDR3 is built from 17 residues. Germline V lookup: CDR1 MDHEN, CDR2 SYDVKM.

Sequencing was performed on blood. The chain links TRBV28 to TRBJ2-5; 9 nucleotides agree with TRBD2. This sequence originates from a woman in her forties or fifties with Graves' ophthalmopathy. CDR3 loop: CASRQYQGLALQETQYF. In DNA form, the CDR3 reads TGTGCCAGCAGACAATACCAGGGACTAGCACTTCAAGAGACCCAGTACTTC. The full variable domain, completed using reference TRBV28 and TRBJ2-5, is DVKVTQSSRYLVKRTGEKVFLECVQDMDHENMFWYRQDPGLGLRLIYFSYDVKMKEKGDIPEGYSVSREKKERFSLILESASTNQTSMYLCASRQYQGLALQETQYFGPGTRLLVL.